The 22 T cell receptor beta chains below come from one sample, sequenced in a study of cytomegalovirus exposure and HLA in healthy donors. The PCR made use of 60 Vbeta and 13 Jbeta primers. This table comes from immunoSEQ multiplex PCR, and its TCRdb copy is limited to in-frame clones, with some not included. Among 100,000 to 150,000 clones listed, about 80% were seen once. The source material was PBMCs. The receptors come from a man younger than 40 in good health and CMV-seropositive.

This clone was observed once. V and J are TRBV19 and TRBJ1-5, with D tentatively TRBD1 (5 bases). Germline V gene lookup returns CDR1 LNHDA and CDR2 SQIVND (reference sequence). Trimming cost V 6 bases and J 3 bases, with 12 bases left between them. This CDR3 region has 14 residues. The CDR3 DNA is TGTGCCAGTAGCTCGGGGGACCTCAATCAGCCCCAGCATTTT. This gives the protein CASSSGDLNQPQHF. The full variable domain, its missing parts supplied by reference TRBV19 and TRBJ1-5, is DGGITQSPKYLFRKEGQNVTLSCEQNLNHDAMYWYRQDPGQGLRLIYYSQIVNDFQKGDIAEGYSVSREKKESFPLTVTSAQKNPTAFYLCASSSGDLNQPQHFGDGTRLSIL.

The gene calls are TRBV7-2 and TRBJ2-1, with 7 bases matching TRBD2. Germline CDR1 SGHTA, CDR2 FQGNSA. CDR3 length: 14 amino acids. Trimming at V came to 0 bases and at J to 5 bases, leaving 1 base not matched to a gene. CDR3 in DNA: TGTGCCAGCAGCTTAGCGGGGGGGGACAATGAGCAGTTCTTC. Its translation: CASSLAGGDNEQFF.

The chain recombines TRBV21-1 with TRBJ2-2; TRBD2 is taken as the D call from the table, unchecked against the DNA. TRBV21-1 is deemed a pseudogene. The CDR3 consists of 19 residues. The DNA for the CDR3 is TGTGCCAGCAGCCCAGACTCCGGGACTAGCGGGGGGGCTCCCGGGAAGCTGTTTTTT. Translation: CASSPDSGTSGGAPGKLFF.

CDR3 nucleotides: TGTGCCAGCCAGGCGCAGGGGACCCCCTACGAGCAGTACTTC. It specifies CASQAQGTPYEQYF. J is TRBJ2-5 and V is TRBV2, with D maybe TRBD1 (6 bases). The J call may be faulty, since TRBJ2-7 better matches the DNA end. The V gene's germline CDR1 is SNHLY and CDR2 FYNNEI. CDR3 length: 14 residues.

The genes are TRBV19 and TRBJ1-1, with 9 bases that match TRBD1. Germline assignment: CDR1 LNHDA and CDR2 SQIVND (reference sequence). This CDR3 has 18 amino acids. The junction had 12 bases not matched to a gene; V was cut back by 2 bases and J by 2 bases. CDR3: CASSISAGDRVGNTEAFF. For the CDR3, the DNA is TGTGCCAGTAGTATAAGCGCGGGGGACAGGGTAGGAAACACTGAAGCTTTCTTT.

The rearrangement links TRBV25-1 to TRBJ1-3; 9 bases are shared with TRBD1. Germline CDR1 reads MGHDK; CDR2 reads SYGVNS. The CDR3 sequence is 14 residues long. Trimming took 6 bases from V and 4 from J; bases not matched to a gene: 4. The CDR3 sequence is CASRGQGRGNTIYF. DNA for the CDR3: TGTGCCAGCAGAGGACAGGGGCGAGGAAACACCATATATTTT. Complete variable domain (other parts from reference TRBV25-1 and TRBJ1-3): EADIYQTPRYLVIGTGKKITLECSQTMGHDKMYWYQQDPGMELHLIHYSYGVNSTEKGDLSSESTVSRIRTEHFPLTLESARPSHTSQYLCASRGQGRGNTIYFGEGSWLTVV.

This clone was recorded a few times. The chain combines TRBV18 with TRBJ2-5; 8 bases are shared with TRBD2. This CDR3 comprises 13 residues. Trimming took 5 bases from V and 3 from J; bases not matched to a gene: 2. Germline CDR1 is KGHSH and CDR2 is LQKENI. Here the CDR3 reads CASSLAGKETQYF. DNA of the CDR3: TGTGCCAGCTCATTAGCGGGGAAAGAGACCCAGTACTTC.

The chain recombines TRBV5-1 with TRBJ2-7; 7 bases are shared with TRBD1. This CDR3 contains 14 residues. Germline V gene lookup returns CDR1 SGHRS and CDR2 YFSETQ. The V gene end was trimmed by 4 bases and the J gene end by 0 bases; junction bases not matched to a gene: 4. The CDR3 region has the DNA TGCGCCAGCAGCGAGCGGACAGGCTCCTACGAGCAGTACTTC. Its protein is CASSERTGSYEQYF.

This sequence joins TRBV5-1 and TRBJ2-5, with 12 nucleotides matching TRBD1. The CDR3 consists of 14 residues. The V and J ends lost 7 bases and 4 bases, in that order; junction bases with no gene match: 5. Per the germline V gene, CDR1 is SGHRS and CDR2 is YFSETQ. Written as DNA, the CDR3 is TGCGCCAGCCGCCGGGACAGGGGGCGAGAGACCCAGTACTTC. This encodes CASRRDRGRETQYF.

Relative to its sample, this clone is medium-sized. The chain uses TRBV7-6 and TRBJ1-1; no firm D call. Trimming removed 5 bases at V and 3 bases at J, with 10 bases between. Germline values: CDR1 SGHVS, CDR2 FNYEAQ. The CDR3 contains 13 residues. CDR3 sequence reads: CASSAESYTEAFF. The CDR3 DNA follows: TGTGCCAGCAGCGCTGAGAGTTACACTGAAGCTTTCTTT.

The DNA of the CDR3 is TGTGCCAGCAGCTTAAACCAGGGAGGATACACCGGGGAGCTGTTTTTT. Translated: CASSLNQGGYTGELFF. The chain recombines TRBV11-3 with TRBJ2-2, with D possibly TRBD2 on 6 matching bases. V lost 2 bases and J 3 bases, leaving 13 bases between the germline ends. The CDR3 spans 16 residues. Germline V gene sequence: CDR1 SGHNT, CDR2 YENEEA. Full variable domain (remainder filled in from reference TRBV11-3 and TRBJ2-2): EAGVVQSPRYKIIEKKQPVAFWCNPISGHNTLYWYLQNLGQGPELLIRYENEEAVDDSQLPKDRFSAERLKGVDSTLKIQPAELGDSAVYLCASSLNQGGYTGELFFGEGSRLTVL.

The CDR3 protein is CASSLGGMLSNEKLFF. For the CDR3, the DNA is TGCGCCAGCAGCTTGGGAGGGATGCTTTCTAATGAAAAACTGTTTTTT. V is TRBV5-1 and J is TRBJ1-4; D not resolved. From germline, CDR1 is SGHRS and CDR2 YFSETQ. The CDR3 covers 16 residues. V dropped 0 bases and J dropped 3 bases, with 12 bases sitting between them. The variable domain in full, completed from reference TRBV5-1 and TRBJ1-4, reads KAGVTQTPRYLIKTRGQQVTLSCSPISGHRSVSWYQQTPGQGLQFLFEYFSETQRNKGNFPGRFSGRQFSNSRSEMNVSTLELGDSALYLCASSLGGMLSNEKLFFGSGTQLSVL.

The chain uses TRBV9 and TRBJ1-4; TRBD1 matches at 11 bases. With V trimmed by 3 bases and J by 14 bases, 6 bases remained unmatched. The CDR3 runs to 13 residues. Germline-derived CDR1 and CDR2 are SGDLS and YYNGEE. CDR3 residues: CASSGGQGDRLFF. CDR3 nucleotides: TGTGCCAGCAGCGGGGGACAGGGGGATAGGCTGTTTTTT.

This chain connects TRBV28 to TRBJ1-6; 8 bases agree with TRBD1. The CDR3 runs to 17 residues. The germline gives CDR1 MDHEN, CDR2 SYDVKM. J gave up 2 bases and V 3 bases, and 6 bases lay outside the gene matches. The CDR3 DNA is TGTGCCAGCAGTTTCAACCCGGACAGGGCCTATAATTCACCCCTCCACTTT. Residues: CASSFNPDRAYNSPLHF.

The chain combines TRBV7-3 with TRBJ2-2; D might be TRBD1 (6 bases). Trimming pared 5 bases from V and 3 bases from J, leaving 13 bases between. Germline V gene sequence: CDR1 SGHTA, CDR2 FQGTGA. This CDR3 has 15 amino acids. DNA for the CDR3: TGTGCCAGCAGCCAACGGGACACTCACACCGGGGAGCTGTTTTTT. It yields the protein CASSQRDTHTGELFF. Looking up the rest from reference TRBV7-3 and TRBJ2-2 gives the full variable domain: GAGVSQTPSNKVTEKGKYVELRCDPISGHTALYWYRQSLGQGPEFLIYFQGTGAADDSGLPNDRFFAVRPEGSVSTLKIQRTERGDSAVYLCASSQRDTHTGELFFGEGSRLTVL.

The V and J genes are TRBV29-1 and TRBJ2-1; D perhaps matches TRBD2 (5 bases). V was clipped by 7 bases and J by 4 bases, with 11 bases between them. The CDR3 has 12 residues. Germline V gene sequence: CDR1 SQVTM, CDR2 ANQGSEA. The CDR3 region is CSARDPYNEQFF. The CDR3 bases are TGCAGCGCCCGGGATCCTTACAATGAGCAGTTCTTC.

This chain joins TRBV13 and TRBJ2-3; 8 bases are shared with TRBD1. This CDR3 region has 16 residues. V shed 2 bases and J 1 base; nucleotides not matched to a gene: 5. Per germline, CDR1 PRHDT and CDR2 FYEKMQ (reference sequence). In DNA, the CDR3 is TGTGCCAGCAGCTTACCCAGGGGGCGGGGCACAGATACGCAGTATTTT. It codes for CASSLPRGRGTDTQYF.

The CDR3 DNA reads as TGTGCCAGCAGTGAGGAGCGGGGGGACTACAATGAGCAGTTCTTC. This codes for CASSEERGDYNEQFF. The chain joins TRBV2 to TRBJ2-1; 9 bases align to TRBD2. V lost 3 bases to trimming and J lost 3 bases; unmatched junction nucleotides: 3. Germline CDR1 and CDR2: SNHLY and FYNNEI. This CDR3 region has 15 residues.

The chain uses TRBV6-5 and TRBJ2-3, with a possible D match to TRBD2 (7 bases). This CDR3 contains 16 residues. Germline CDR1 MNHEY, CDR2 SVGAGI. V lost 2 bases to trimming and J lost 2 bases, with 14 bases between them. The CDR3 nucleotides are TGTGCCAGCAGTTACGGTGCGGGGGCCTTCACAGATACGCAGTATTTT. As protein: CASSYGAGAFTDTQYF.

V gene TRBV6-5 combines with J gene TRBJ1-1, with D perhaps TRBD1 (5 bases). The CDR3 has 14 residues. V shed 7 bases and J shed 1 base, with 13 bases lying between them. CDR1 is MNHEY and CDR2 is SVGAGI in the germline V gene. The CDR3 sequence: CASTQGFANTEAFF. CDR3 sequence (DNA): TGTGCCAGCACCCAGGGATTTGCGAACACTGAAGCTTTCTTT.

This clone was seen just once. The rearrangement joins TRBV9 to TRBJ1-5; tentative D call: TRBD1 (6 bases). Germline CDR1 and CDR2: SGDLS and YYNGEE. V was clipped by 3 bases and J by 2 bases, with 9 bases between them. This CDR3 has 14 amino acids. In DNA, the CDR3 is TGTGCCAGCAGCGGCTCAGGGGGCAATCAGCCCCAGCATTTT. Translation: CASSGSGGNQPQHF.

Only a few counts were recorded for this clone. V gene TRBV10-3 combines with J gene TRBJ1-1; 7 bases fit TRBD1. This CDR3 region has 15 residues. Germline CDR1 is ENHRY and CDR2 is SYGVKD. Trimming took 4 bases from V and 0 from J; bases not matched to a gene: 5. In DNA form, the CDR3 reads TGTGCCATCAGTGGAGGGGACAGACTGAACACTGAAGCTTTCTTT. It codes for CAISGGDRLNTEAFF.